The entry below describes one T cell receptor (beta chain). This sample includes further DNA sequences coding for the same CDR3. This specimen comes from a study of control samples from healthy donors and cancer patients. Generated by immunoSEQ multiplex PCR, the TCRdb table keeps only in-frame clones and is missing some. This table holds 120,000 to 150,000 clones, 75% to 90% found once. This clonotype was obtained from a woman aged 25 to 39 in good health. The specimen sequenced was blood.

The CDR3 here is CASTRQGNSPLHF. The CDR3 nucleotides are TGTGCCAGCACCCGACAGGGAAATTCACCCCTCCACTTT. V gene TRBV2 combines with J gene TRBJ1-6, with 7 bases lining up with TRBD1. This CDR3 region has 13 residues. The ends lost 7 bases at V and 7 bases at J; junction bases unmatched: 4. CDR1 is SNHLY, CDR2 FYNNEI, per germline.